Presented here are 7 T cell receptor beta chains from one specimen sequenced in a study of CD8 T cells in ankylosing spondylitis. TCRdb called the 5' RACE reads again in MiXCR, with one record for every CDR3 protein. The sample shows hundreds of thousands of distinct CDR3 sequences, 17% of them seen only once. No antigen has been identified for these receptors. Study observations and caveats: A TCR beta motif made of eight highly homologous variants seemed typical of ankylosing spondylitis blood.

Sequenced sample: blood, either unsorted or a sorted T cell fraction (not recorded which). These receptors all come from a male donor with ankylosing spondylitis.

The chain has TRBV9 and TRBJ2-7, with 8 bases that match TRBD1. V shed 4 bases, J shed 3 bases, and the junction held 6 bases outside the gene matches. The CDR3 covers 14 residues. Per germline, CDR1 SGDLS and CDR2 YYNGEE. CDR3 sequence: CASSIGTGGYEQYF. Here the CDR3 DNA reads TGTGCCAGCAGCATAGGAACAGGGGGCTACGAGCAGTACTTC.

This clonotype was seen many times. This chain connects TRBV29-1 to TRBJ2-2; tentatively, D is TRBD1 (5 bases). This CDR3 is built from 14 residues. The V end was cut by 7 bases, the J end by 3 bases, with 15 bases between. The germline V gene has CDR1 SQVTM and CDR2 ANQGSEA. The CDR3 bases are TGCAGCGCAATCTCAGGGTTACACACCGGGGAGCTGTTTTTT. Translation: CSAISGLHTGELFF.

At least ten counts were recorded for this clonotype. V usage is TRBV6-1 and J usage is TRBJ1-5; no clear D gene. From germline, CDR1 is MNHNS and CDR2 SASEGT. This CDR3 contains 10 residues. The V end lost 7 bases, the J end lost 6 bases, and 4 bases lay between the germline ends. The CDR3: CASNGQPQHF. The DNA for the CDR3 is TGTGCCAGCAACGGTCAGCCCCAGCATTTT.

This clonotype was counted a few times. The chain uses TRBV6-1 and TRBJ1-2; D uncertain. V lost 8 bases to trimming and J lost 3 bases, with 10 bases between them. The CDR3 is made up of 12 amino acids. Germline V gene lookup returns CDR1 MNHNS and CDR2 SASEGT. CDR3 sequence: CASGETDYGYTF. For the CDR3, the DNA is TGTGCCAGCGGAGAAACAGACTATGGCTACACCTTC.

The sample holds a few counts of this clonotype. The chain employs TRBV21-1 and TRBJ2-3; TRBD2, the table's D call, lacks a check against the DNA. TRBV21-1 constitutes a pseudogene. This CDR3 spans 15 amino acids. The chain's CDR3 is CASSKGGSGTDTQYF. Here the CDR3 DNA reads TGTGCCAGCAGCAAAGGAGGTAGCGGCACAGATACGCAGTATTTT.

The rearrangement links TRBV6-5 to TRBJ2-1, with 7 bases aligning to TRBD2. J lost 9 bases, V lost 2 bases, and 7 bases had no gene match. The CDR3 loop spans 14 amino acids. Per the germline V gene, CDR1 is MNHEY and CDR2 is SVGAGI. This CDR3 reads CASSYPNGRGEQFF. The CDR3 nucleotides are TGTGCCAGCAGTTACCCCAATGGGAGGGGTGAGCAGTTCTTC.

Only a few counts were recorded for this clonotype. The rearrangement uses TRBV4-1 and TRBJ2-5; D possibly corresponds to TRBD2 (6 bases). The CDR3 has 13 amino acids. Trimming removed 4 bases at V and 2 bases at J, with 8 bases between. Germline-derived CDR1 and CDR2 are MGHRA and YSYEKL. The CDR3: CASSPGTQETQYF. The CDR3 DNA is TGCGCCAGCAGCCCCGGGACTCAAGAGACCCAGTACTTC.